This T cell receptor (beta chain) stems from a study of vaccination and CD4 T cells after COVID-19. Study-wide background: There were two doses of either BNT162b2 or mRNA-1273 vaccine given to participants.

Researchers used the Oncomine TCR Beta short-read assay to sequence DNA from cultured CD4+ T cells. Via MiXCR, TCRdb re-called the PCR reads, giving one row per CDR3 protein. This table has some 4,300 distinct CDR3 sequences, approximately 28% appearing once. Treatment indicated: roughly 10-day PBMC culture with coronavirus spike peptide pools or control peptides (ViraFEST assay). Once peptide pools had expanded antigen-specific T cells, ViraFEST sequenced TCRs. Recorded positive PCR dates fall between March and December 2020, preceding US Alpha, Beta and Delta variants. The CDR3 is 14 residues long. Trimming shortened V by 6 bases and J by 6 bases, and 17 bases separated the two germline ends. Germline V gene data show CDR1 as SNHLY and CDR2 as FYNNEI. General study findings and limits: No early post-infection timepoints were studied, and convalescent patients studied were relatively few.

This clonotype showed up just a few times. As yet, its antigen is unknown. The sequenced sample was CD4+ T cells from blood, cultured in vitro. The chain uses TRBV2 and TRBJ1-2; D remains unclear. This receptor was obtained from a human donor who had recovered from COVID-19. As DNA, the CDR3 is TGTGCCAGCAGGCTGGAAACGACGCTGGATGGCTACACCTTC. Amino acid sequence: CASRLETTLDGYTF.